This T cell receptor beta chain was retrieved from a study of shared clonotypes between healthy human individuals. Germline values: CDR1 GTSNPN, CDR2 SVGIG (reference sequence). The germline V and J ends were trimmed by 1 base and 3 bases, with 19 bases remaining between them. The CDR3 is made up of 16 amino acids. TCRdb's table, derived via immunoSEQ multiplex PCR, lists solely in-frame clones and lacks some. Found here are about 100,000 clones, about half of them singletons; the top ten hold roughly 16%. The TCR originated in a middle-aged woman in good health. Some clones in this sample may be carry-over from other donors' samples. The material sequenced was PBMCs. The chain employs TRBV30 and TRBJ2-7; D not resolved. The CDR3 DNA is TGTGCCTGGAGTGGGTACTCTCGCGGACGAGGCTACGAGCAGTACTTC. It specifies CAWSGYSRGRGYEQYF.